The sequence of this T cell receptor beta chain was determined in a study of blood T cell repertoires in COVID-19. Overall study: Both acute and convalescent COVID-19 samples were obtained from the United States, Italy and Spain. T cells, B-cell-depleted T cells, or PBMCs supplied cDNA or gDNA.

The authors' processing: Estimation of nucleated cell counts relied on the amplification of reference gene primers. Measured with immunoSEQ multiplex PCR; TCRdb has only the in-frame clones, and not every one. That table is the source of V, J and clone size, and D and trimming were worked out from the DNA. The data hold 390,000 or so clones, with approximately 87% observed a single time. Germline V gene lookup returns CDR1 MRHNA and CDR2 SNTAGT. The CDR3 loop spans 15 amino acids. With V trimmed by 6 bases and J by 9 bases, 8 bases remained unmatched. The receptor was isolated from a woman aged 25 to 39 with COVID-19, enrolled during active disease. The rearrangement uses TRBV6-4 and TRBJ2-1; 13 bases agree with TRBD2. The sequenced sample consisted of peripheral blood. This chain's CDR3 is CASSLLAGGQGEQFF. The CDR3, as DNA: TGTGCCAGCAGCCTACTAGCGGGAGGGCAGGGTGAGCAGTTCTTC.